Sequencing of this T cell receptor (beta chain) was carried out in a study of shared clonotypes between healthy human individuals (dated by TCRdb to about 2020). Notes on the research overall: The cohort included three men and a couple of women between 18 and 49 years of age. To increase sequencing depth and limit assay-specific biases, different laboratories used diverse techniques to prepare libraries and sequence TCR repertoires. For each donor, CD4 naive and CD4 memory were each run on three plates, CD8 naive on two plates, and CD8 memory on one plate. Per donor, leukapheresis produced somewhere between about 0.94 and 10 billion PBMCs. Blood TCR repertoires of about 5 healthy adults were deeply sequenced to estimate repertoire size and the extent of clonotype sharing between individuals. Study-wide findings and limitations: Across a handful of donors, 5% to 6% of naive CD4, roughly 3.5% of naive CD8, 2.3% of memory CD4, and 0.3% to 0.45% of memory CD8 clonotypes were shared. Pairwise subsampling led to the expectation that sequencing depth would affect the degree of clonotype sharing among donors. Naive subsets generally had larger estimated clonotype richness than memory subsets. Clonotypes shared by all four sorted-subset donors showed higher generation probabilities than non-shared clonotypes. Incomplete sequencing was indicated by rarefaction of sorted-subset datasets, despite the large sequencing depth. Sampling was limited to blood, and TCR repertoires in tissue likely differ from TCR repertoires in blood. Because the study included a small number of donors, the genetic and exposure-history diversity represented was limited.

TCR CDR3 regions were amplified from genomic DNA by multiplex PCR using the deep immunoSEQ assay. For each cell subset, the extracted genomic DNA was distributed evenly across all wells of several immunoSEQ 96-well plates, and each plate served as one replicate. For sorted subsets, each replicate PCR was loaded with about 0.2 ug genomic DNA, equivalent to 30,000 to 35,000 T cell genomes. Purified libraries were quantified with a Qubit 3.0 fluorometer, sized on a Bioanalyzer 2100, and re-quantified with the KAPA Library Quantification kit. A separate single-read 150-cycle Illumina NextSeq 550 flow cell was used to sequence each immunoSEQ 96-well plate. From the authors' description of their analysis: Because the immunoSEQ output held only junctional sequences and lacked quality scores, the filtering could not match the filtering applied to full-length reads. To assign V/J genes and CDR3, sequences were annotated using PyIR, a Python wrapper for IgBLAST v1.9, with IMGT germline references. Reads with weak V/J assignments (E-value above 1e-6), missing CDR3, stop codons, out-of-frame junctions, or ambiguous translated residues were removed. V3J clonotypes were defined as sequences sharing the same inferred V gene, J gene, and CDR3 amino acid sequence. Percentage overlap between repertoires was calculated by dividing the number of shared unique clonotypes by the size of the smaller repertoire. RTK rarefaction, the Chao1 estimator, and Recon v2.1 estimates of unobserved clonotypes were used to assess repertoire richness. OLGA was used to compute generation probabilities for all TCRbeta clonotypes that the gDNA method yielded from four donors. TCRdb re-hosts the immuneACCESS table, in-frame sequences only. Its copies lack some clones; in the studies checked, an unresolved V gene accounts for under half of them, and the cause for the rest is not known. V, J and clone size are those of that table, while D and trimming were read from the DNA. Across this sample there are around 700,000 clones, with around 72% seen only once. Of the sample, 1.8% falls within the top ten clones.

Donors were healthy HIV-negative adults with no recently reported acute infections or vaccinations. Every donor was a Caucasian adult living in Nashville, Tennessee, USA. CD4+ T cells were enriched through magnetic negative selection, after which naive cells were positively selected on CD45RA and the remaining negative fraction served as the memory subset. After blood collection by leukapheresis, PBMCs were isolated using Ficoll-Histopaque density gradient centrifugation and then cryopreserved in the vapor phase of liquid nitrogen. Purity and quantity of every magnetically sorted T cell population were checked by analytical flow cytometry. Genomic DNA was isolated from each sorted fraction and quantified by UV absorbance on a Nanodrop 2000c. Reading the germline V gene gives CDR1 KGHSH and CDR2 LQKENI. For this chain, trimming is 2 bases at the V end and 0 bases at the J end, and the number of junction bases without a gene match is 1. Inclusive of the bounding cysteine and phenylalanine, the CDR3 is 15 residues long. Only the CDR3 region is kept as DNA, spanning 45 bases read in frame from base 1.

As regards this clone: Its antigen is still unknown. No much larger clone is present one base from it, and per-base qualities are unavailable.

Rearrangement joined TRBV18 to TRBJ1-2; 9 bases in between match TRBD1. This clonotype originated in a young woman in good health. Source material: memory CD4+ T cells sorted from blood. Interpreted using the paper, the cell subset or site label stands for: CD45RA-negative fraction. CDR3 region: CASSPGTGTNYGYTF. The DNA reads TGTGCCAGCTCACCAGGGACAGGGACTAACTATGGCTACACCTTC.